This T cell receptor beta chain was identified during a study of radiation and T cells in renal cell carcinoma. On the study more broadly: Nephrectomy followed 15 Gy stereotactic body radiation by 4 weeks.

Only in-frame clones appear in the TCRdb table, and some are missing; sequencing was by immunoSEQ multiplex PCR. The table records about 49,000 clones, less than 85% of them present only once. Trimming removed 4 bases at V and 3 bases at J, with 21 bases between. Looked up from germline, CDR1 is SGHVS and CDR2 is FQNEAQ. The CDR3 has 17 residues. Time point of the sample: blood 2 weeks post-SBRT. As for treatment: 15 Gy SBRT to primary tumor, nephrectomy 4 weeks later. The genes are TRBV7-8 and TRBJ1-1; D may be TRBD1 (5 bases). Source: blood, taken from a patient whose treatment included radiotherapy and nephrectomy. The sequence was obtained from a woman in her 70s with renal cell carcinoma. CDR3 bases: TGTGCCAGCAGCTCCCATAGGGTCTGGGGCGGACACACTGAAGCTTTCTTT. The encoded protein is CASSSHRVWGGHTEAFF. Full variable domain (rest looked up from reference TRBV7-8 and TRBJ1-1): GAGVSQSPRYKVAKRGQDVALRCDPISGHVSLFWYQQALGQGPEFLTYFQNEAQLDKSGLPSDRFFAERPEGSVSTLKIQRTQQEDSAVYLCASSSHRVWGGHTEAFFGQGTRLTVV.